The 30 T cell receptor beta chains reported below all come from one sample, sequenced in a study of blood T cell repertoires in COVID-19. Sequencing was performed with immunoSEQ multiplex PCR; in TCRdb, only in-frame clones are kept and a portion is missing. The sample records under 300,000 clones, approximately 89% being singletons. Source material: PBMCs or T cells enriched from blood (not recorded which). The receptors originated from a woman in her sixties who had recovered from COVID-19.

J is TRBJ2-7 and V is TRBV5-4; 8 bases are a match to TRBD2. Germline CDR1 and CDR2: SGHNT and YYREEE (reference sequence). After removal of 4 bases from V and 3 bases from J, the junction contained 9 bases not matched to a gene. The CDR3 extends over 15 amino acids. DNA of the CDR3: TGTGCCAGCAGCAGGGGGGGACTAGAAGTCTACGAGCAGTACTTC. This encodes CASSRGGLEVYEQYF.

The genes are TRBV28 and TRBJ2-3; 7 bases are a match to TRBD2. Germline V CDR1 and CDR2: MDHEN, SYDVKM. Trimming cost V 4 bases and J 10 bases; bases outside gene matches: 8. The CDR3 extends over 13 amino acids. CDR3 DNA sequence: TGTGCCAGCAGTTCCGAACTAGCGACGTCGCAGTATTTT. Translating gives CASSSELATSQYF.

This clone was detected only once. The chain joins TRBV12-3 or TRBV12-4 to TRBJ2-3; D is uncertain. The CDR3 loop spans 12 amino acids. V was trimmed by 1 base and J by 9 bases, leaving 8 bases between them. The CDR3 coding sequence is TGTGCCAGCAGTTTAGAAGCAAGCACGCAGTATTTT. Amino acids: CASSLEASTQYF.

V usage is TRBV28 and J usage is TRBJ1-4, with TRBD1 matching 8 bases. V lost 5 bases and J lost 8; bases outside the gene matches: 7. In germline, CDR1 is MDHEN, CDR2 SYDVKM. The length of the CDR3 is 14 residues. CDR3 amino acids: CASSNRGLREKLFF. DNA for the CDR3: TGTGCCAGCAGTAACAGGGGGTTACGGGAAAAACTGTTTTTT.

The rearrangement uses TRBV10-2 and TRBJ2-1; tentative D call: TRBD2 (5 bases). CDR1 is WSHSY and CDR2 is SAAADI in the germline V gene. This CDR3 spans 14 amino acids. V lost 7 bases to trimming and J lost 8 bases, with 18 bases between them. CDR3 sequence reads: CASTTLEISYEQFF. As DNA, the CDR3 is TGCGCCAGCACCACACTAGAGATTAGTTATGAGCAGTTCTTC.

This chain uses TRBV5-1 with TRBJ2-7, with 8 positions matching TRBD2. From germline, CDR1 is SGHRS and CDR2 YFSETQ. V was clipped by 3 bases and J by 5 bases; unmatched bases: 19. The CDR3 is 18 amino acids. The CDR3 region is CASSWTSSTGTRINEQYF. CDR3 DNA sequence: TGCGCCAGCAGCTGGACCTCATCTACCGGGACTAGGATCAACGAGCAGTACTTC. The whole variable domain, filled in from reference TRBV5-1 and TRBJ2-7, reads KAGVTQTPRYLIKTRGQQVTLSCSPISGHRSVSWYQQTPGQGLQFLFEYFSETQRNKGNFPGRFSGRQFSNSRSEMNVSTLELGDSALYLCASSWTSSTGTRINEQYFGPGTRLTVT.

This chain connects TRBV19 to TRBJ1-5; a weak D match, TRBD1 (6 bases). The CDR3 spans 15 residues. Deletions cut 5 bases from V and 1 base from J, with 12 bases between. Looked up from germline, CDR1 is LNHDA and CDR2 is SQIVND (reference sequence). The DNA of the CDR3 is TGTGCCAGTAGTCTGTCAGGGGCAAGCAATCAGCCCCAGCATTTT. Translation: CASSLSGASNQPQHF.

This chain connects TRBV5-1 to TRBJ2-1, with D maybe TRBD1 (5 bases). The length of the CDR3 is 13 residues. Germline-derived CDR1 and CDR2 are SGHRS and YFSETQ. Trimming pared 5 bases from V and 4 bases from J, leaving 10 bases between. CDR3 coding DNA: TGCGCCAGCAGTCTTAGACAGTACAATGAGCAGTTCTTC. Its translation: CASSLRQYNEQFF.

The chain couples TRBV5-4 to TRBJ2-2, with 7 bases fitting TRBD1. V lost 4 bases to trimming and J lost 0 bases; unmatched junction nucleotides: 6. The CDR3 spans 16 residues. CDR1 and CDR2 (germline): SGHNT, YYREEE (reference sequence). CDR3 in DNA: TGTGCCAGCAGCCGCAGGGACAGCGCGAACACCGGGGAGCTGTTTTTT. It is translated as CASSRRDSANTGELFF.

This clone was recorded only once. This chain links TRBV2 with TRBJ2-4; D is ambiguous. This CDR3 is built from 13 residues. Germline CDR1 is SNHLY and CDR2 is FYNNEI. Trimming removed 5 bases at V and 5 bases at J, with 10 bases between. As DNA, the CDR3 is TGTGCCAGCAGTCCATGGAGAGAAAACATTCAGTACTTC. Residues: CASSPWRENIQYF.

The chain recombines TRBV11-3 with TRBJ1-4, with TRBD1 matching 9 bases. Germline V gene lookup returns CDR1 SGHNT and CDR2 YENEEA. With V trimmed by 5 bases and J by 8 bases, 9 bases remained unmatched. This CDR3 contains 15 residues. CDR3 coding DNA: TGTGCCAGCAGCCGCGCCGGGACAGGGAACGAAAAACTGTTTTTT. Translated, it gives CASSRAGTGNEKLFF.

The chain carries TRBV5-4 and TRBJ2-7; TRBD2 aligns across 11 bases. Looked up from germline, CDR1 is SGHNT and CDR2 is YYREEE (reference sequence). There are 15 residues in the CDR3. The V segment lost 3 bases and the J segment 3 bases; nucleotides outside the gene matches: 5. CDR3 loop: CASSSFSGRGYEQYF. CDR3 nucleotide sequence: TGTGCCAGCAGCTCCTTTAGCGGGAGGGGCTACGAGCAGTACTTC.

A single count supports this clone. This chain joins TRBV5-1 and TRBJ1-1; possibly TRBD1 for D (5 bases). V shed 4 bases and J shed 3 bases, with 16 bases lying between them. The CDR3 runs 15 residues. Germline-derived CDR1 and CDR2 are SGHRS and YFSETQ. This CDR3 is CASSAEGVGYTEAFF. CDR3 nucleotides: TGCGCCAGCAGCGCGGAAGGGGTGGGGTACACTGAAGCTTTCTTT.

The rearrangement uses TRBV2 and TRBJ2-2, with TRBD2 identical over 8 bases. The CDR3 spans 14 residues. Germline CDR1 SNHLY, CDR2 FYNNEI. The V and J ends lost 8 bases and 6 bases, in that order; junction bases with no gene match: 8. CDR3 in amino acids: CASAAERGPGELFF. The DNA of the CDR3 is TGTGCCAGCGCAGCTGAGCGGGGGCCCGGGGAGCTGTTTTTT.

In nucleotides, the CDR3 is TGTGCCAGCAGTCCGCTGGGCCGGCGGAACACCGGGGAGCTGTTTTTT. It is translated as CASSPLGRRNTGELFF. The chain recombines TRBV2 with TRBJ2-2; D remains unclear. The V gene lost 5 bases and the J gene lost 1 base, with 14 bases spanning the gap. The length of the CDR3 is 16 residues. Germline assignment: CDR1 SNHLY and CDR2 FYNNEI.

The chain recombines TRBV12-3 or TRBV12-4 with TRBJ1-2; D gene unclear. The CDR3 covers 11 residues. V was trimmed by 6 bases and J by 8 bases, leaving 10 bases between them. The CDR3, as DNA: TGTGCCAGCAGCACTCGAGGGGGCTACACCTTC. As protein: CASSTRGGYTF.

The chain uses TRBV7-9 and TRBJ1-1; D possibly corresponds to TRBD1 (5 bases). This CDR3 is 15 amino acids long. Germline-derived CDR1 and CDR2 are SEHNR and FQNEAQ (reference sequence). V was shortened by 4 bases and J by 5 bases, with 17 bases between the two germline ends. CDR3 in amino acids: CASSSSQGVRTEAFF. In nucleotides, the CDR3 is TGTGCCAGCAGCTCCTCTCAGGGCGTCAGGACTGAAGCTTTCTTT.

The rearrangement links TRBV3-1 (or the pseudogene TRBV3-2) to TRBJ2-1, with D maybe TRBD1 (5 bases). Deletions cut 0 bases from V and 7 bases from J, with 16 bases between. This CDR3 is built from 16 residues. Germline V CDR1 and CDR2: LGHDT, YNNKEL (reference sequence). The CDR3 loop is CASSQDRGSIGNEQFF. CDR3 nucleotide sequence: TGTGCCAGCAGCCAAGATAGGGGTAGCATTGGGAATGAGCAGTTCTTC.

This chain joins TRBV2 and TRBJ2-7; maybe TRBD1 (6 bases). Per the germline V gene, CDR1 is SNHLY and CDR2 is FYNNEI. This CDR3 is 13 amino acids long. Trimming stripped 5 bases from V and 6 bases from J, with 14 bases between. CDR3: CASSSYRVGEQYF. CDR3 in DNA: TGTGCCAGCAGTTCCTACAGGGTTGGCGAGCAGTACTTC.

The CDR3: CASSDGRVRNEQFF. CDR3 in DNA: TGTGCCAGCAGCGACGGCAGGGTGAGGAATGAGCAGTTCTTC. This chain connects TRBV7-6 to TRBJ2-1; possibly TRBD1 for D (5 bases). Germline V gene lookup returns CDR1 SGHVS and CDR2 FNYEAQ. V lost 5 bases to trimming and J lost 7 bases, with 15 bases between them. This CDR3 contains 14 residues.

This chain connects TRBV2 to TRBJ2-5, with D perhaps matching TRBD1 (5 bases). The CDR3 has 16 residues. V was cut by 6 bases and J by 2 bases, with 19 bases left in between. Germline assignment: CDR1 SNHLY and CDR2 FYNNEI. CDR3 sequence (DNA): TGTGCCAGCAGAAAAACCCAACAGGAGTTACAAGAGACCCAGTACTTC. Protein: CASRKTQQELQETQYF.

The V call is TRBV6-1, the J call TRBJ2-3, with TRBD2 matching 7 bases. Trimming at V came to 3 bases and at J to 2 bases, leaving 11 bases not matched to a gene. Germline V gene lookup returns CDR1 MNHNS and CDR2 SASEGT. The CDR3 spans 17 residues. The CDR3 loop is CASSEGVGRGFTDTQYF. The CDR3, as DNA: TGTGCCAGCAGTGAGGGGGTTGGGCGGGGGTTCACAGATACGCAGTATTTT.

The V gene is TRBV24-1, the J gene TRBJ1-3; D unresolved. The CDR3 is 14 amino acids. The ends were cut back, 3 bases at V and 1 base at J, with 6 bases in the middle. Germline CDR1 reads KGHDR; CDR2 reads SFDVKD. The CDR3 DNA sequence: TGTGCCACCAGTGATACATTTTCTGGAAACACCATATATTTT. This codes for CATSDTFSGNTIYF.

This clone has a handful of counts. The chain couples TRBV28 to TRBJ1-5; tentative D call: TRBD1 (6 bases). CDR3 length: 15 amino acids. CDR1 and CDR2 from the germline V gene are MDHEN and SYDVKM. V shed 6 bases and J shed 4 bases, with 16 bases lying between them. The CDR3 here is CASSLGGTFNQPQHF. The CDR3 coding sequence is TGTGCCAGCAGCCTAGGGGGAACCTTTAATCAGCCCCAGCATTTT.

The rearrangement links TRBV11-3 to TRBJ2-3; D possibly corresponds to TRBD1 (5 bases). The CDR3 is 17 amino acids. Per the germline V gene, CDR1 is SGHNT and CDR2 is YENEEA. V was pared by 6 bases and J by 0 bases, with 19 bases between. CDR3 residues: CASSGSDYRPSTDTQYF. CDR3 coding DNA: TGTGCCAGCAGTGGTTCGGATTACAGGCCCAGCACAGATACGCAGTATTTT.

The chain combines TRBV9 with TRBJ1-2; TRBD1 agrees at 8 bases. CDR3 length: 14 residues. The germline CDR1 and CDR2 sequences are SGDLS and YYNGEE. V dropped 4 bases and J dropped 8; count of bases not matched to a gene: 10. CDR3 amino acids: CASSKLDRGSGYTF. The CDR3 DNA reads TGTGCCAGCAGCAAACTAGACAGGGGTTCGGGCTACACCTTC.

The chain carries TRBV19 and TRBJ2-1; 8 nucleotides align to TRBD1. Germline V gene sequence: CDR1 LNHDA, CDR2 SQIVND (reference sequence). The junction had 9 bases not matched to a gene; V was cut back by 6 bases and J by 5 bases. The CDR3 loop spans 15 amino acids. This CDR3 reads CASSLRRGLNNEQFF. CDR3 nucleotide sequence: TGTGCCAGTAGCCTCCGCAGGGGGCTGAACAATGAGCAGTTCTTC.

The rearrangement uses TRBV12-3 or TRBV12-4 and TRBJ2-1; no firm D call. With 2 bases removed from V and 5 bases from J, the gap between germline ends came to 7 bases. CDR3 size: 13 residues. CDR3 in amino acids: CASSLNRDNEQFF. In DNA form, the CDR3 reads TGTGCCAGCAGTTTAAACAGAGACAATGAGCAGTTCTTC.

V usage is TRBV19 and J usage is TRBJ1-5; D not resolved. The CDR3 covers 13 residues. Germline V CDR1 and CDR2: LNHDA, SQIVND (reference sequence). The ends were cut back, 8 bases at V and 0 bases at J, with 8 bases in the middle. The CDR3 DNA reads as TGTGCCAGTCAGGAATATAGCAATCAGCCCCAGCATTTT. Amino acid sequence: CASQEYSNQPQHF. Full variable domain (rest looked up from reference TRBV19 and TRBJ1-5): DGGITQSPKYLFRKEGQNVTLSCEQNLNHDAMYWYRQDPGQGLRLIYYSQIVNDFQKGDIAEGYSVSREKKESFPLTVTSAQKNPTAFYLCASQEYSNQPQHFGDGTRLSIL.

V usage is TRBV3-1 (or the pseudogene TRBV3-2) and J usage is TRBJ1-1; 8 nucleotides agree with TRBD1. The CDR3 is 14 residues long. Unmatched junction bases numbered 13, after V lost 7 bases and J lost 9 bases. In germline, CDR1 is LGHDT, CDR2 YNNKEL (reference sequence). CDR3 residues: CASTTPGQVGQAFF. The CDR3 nucleotides are TGTGCCAGCACCACACCGGGACAGGTGGGTCAAGCTTTCTTT.